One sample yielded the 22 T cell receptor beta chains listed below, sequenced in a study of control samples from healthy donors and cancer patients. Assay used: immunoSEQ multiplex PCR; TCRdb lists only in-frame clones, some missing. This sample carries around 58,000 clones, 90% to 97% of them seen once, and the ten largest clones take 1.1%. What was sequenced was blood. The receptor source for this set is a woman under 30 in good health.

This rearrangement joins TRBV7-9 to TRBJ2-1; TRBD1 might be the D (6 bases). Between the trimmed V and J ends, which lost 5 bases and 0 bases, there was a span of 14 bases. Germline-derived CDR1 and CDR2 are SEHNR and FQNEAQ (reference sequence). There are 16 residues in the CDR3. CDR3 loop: CASSPTGKSSYNEQFF. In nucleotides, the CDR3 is TGTGCCAGCAGCCCAACAGGGAAAAGCTCCTACAATGAGCAGTTCTTC.

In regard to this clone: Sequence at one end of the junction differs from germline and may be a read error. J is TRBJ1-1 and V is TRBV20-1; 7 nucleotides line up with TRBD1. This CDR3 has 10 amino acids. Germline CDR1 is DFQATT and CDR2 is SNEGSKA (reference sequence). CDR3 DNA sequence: TGCAGTGCTTTGGGACAGCCTCTTTTGTTT. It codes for CSALGQPLLF.

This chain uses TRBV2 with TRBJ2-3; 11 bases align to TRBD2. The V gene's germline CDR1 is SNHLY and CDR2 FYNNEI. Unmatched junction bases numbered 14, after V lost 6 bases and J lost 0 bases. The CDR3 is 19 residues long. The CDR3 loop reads CASRVGVASGGQSTDTQYF. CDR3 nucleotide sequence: TGTGCCAGCAGGGTAGGGGTGGCTAGCGGGGGGCAAAGCACAGATACGCAGTATTTT. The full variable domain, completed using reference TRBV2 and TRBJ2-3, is EPEVTQTPSHQVTQMGQEVILRCVPISNHLYFYWYRQILGQKVEFLVSFYNNEISEKSEIFDDQFSVERPDGSNFTLKIRSTKLEDSAMYFCASRVGVASGGQSTDTQYFGPGTRLTVL.

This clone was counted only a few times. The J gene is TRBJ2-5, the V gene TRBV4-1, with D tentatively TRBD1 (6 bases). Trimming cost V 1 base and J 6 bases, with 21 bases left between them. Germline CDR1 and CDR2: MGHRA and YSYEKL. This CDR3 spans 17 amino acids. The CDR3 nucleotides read TGCGCCAGCAGCCAAGCGATTCTCGCAGGGGTCGGGAAGACCCAGTACTTC. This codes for CASSQAILAGVGKTQYF.

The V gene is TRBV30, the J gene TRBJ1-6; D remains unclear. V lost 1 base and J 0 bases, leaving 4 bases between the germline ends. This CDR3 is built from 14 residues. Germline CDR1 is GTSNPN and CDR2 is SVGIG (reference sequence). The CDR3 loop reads CAWSADSYNSPLHF. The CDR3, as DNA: TGTGCCTGGAGTGCGGACTCCTATAATTCACCCCTCCACTTT.

The CDR3 is CATSRVLGINSPLHF. The CDR3 bases are TGTGCCACCAGCAGAGTTCTGGGTATAAACTCACCCCTCCACTTT. The V and J genes are TRBV15 and TRBJ1-6; D call uncertain. Trimming pared 1 base from V and 10 bases from J, leaving 14 bases between. The CDR3 runs 15 residues. CDR1 is LNHNV and CDR2 is YYDKDF in the germline V gene (reference sequence). Complete variable domain (other parts from reference TRBV15 and TRBJ1-6): DAMVIQNPRYQVTQFGKPVTLSCSQTLNHNVMYWYQQKSSQAPKLLFHYYDKDFNNEADTPDNFQSRRPNTSFCFLDIRSPGLGDTAMYLCATSRVLGINSPLHFGNGTRLTVT.

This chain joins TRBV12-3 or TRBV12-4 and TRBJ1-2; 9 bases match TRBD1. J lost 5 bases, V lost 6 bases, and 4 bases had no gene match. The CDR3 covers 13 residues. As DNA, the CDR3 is TGTGCCAGCAGCCTGGGACAGGGATATGGCTACACCTTC. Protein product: CASSLGQGYGYTF.

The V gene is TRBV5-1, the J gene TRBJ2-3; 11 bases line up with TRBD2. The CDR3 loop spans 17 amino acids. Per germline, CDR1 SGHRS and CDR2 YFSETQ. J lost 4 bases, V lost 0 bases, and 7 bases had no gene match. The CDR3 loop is CASSLELAGVGADTQYF. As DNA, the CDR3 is TGCGCCAGCAGCTTGGAACTAGCGGGGGTGGGTGCAGATACGCAGTATTTT.

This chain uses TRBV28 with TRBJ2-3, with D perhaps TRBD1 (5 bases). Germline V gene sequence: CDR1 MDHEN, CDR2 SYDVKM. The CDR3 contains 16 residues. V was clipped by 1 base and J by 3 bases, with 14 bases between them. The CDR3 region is CASSLSSYGATDTQYF. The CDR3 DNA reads TGTGCCAGCAGTTTATCCTCTTATGGGGCAACAGATACGCAGTATTTT.

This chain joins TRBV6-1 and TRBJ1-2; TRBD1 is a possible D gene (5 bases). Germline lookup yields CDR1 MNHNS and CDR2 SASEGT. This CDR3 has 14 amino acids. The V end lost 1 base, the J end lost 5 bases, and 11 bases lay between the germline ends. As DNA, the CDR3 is TGTGCCAGCAGTGAAGTCGGGGGAGGGTATGGCTACACCTTC. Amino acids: CASSEVGGGYGYTF.

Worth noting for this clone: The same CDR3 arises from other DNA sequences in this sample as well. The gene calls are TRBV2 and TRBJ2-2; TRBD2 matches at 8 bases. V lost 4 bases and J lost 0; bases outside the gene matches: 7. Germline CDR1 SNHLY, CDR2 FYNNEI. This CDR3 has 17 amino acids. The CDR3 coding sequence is TGTGCCAGCAGTGTGTTTCGGGGGGGTGCGAACACCGGGGAGCTGTTTTTT. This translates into CASSVFRGGANTGELFF.

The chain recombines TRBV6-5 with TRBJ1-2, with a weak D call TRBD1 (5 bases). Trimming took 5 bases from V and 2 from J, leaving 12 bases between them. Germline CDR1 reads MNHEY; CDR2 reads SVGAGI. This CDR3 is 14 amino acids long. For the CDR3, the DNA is TGTGCCAGCAGTCTGGACACTTCAAACTATGGCTACACCTTC. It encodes CASSLDTSNYGYTF.

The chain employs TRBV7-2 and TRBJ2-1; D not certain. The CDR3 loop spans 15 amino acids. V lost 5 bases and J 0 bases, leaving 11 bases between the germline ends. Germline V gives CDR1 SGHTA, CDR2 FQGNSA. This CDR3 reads CASSPGGSSYNEQFF. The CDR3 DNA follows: TGTGCCAGCAGCCCAGGTGGTAGCTCCTACAATGAGCAGTTCTTC.

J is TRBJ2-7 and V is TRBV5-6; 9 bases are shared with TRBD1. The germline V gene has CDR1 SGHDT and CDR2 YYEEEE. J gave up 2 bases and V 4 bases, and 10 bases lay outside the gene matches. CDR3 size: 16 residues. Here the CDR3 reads CASSPYTGGSTYEQYF. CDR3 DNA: TGTGCCAGCAGCCCCTATACAGGGGGCTCGACCTACGAGCAGTACTTC.

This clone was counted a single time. Written as DNA, the CDR3 is TGTGCCACCAGTGATCCCGGCAGGGACCTTAATACGCAGTATTTT. Its translation is CATSDPGRDLNTQYF. This sequence joins TRBV24-1 and TRBJ2-3; TRBD1 or TRBD2 may be the D gene (5 bases each). Trimming shortened V by 3 bases and J by 7 bases, and 16 bases separated the two germline ends. The V gene's germline CDR1 is KGHDR and CDR2 SFDVKD. The CDR3 runs to 15 residues.

The CDR3 nucleotides are TGTGCCACCAGTGATAGGCGGCAGGGAGATCAGCCCCAGCATTTT. Protein product: CATSDRRQGDQPQHF. This chain connects TRBV24-1 to TRBJ1-5; D is perhaps TRBD1 (5 bases). CDR1 is KGHDR, CDR2 SFDVKD, per germline. The CDR3 is 15 residues long. The V end was cut by 3 bases, the J end by 5 bases, with 13 bases between.

The CDR3 DNA follows: TGTGCCAGCAGCGTAGCTACGCCAGGCCTGAACTATGGCTACACCTTC. Its translation: CASSVATPGLNYGYTF. The chain carries TRBV9 and TRBJ1-2; D is undetermined. Germline V gene sequence: CDR1 SGDLS, CDR2 YYNGEE. This CDR3 has 16 residues. Trimming took off 0 bases at V and 2 bases at J, with 14 bases between the two ends. Full variable domain (outside the CDR3, taken from reference TRBV9 and TRBJ1-2): DSGVTQTPKHLITATGQRVTLRCSPRSGDLSVYWYQQSLDQGLQFLIQYYNGEERAKGNILERFSAQQFPDLHSELNLSSLELGDSALYFCASSVATPGLNYGYTFGSGTRLTVV.

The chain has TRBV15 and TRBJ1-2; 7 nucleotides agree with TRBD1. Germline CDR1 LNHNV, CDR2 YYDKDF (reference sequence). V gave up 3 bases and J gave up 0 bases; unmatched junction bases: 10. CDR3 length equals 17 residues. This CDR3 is CATSRDRWDSSNYGYTF. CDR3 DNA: TGTGCCACCAGCAGGGATCGATGGGACAGTTCTAACTATGGCTACACCTTC.

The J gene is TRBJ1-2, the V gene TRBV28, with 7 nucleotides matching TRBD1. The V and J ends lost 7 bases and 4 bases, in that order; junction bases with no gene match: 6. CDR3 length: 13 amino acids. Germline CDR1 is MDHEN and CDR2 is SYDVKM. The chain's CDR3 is CASMLTGFYGYTF. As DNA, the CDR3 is TGTGCCAGCATGCTGACAGGGTTCTATGGCTACACCTTC.

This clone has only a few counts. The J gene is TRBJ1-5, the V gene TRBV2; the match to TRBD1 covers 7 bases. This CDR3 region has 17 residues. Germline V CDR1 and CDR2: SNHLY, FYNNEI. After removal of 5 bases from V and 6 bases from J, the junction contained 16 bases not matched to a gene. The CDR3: CASSPRNTGESSQPQHF. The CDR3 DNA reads TGTGCCAGCAGTCCCCGTAATACAGGGGAATCGTCTCAGCCCCAGCATTTT. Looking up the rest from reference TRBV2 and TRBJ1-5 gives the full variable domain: EPEVTQTPSHQVTQMGQEVILRCVPISNHLYFYWYRQILGQKVEFLVSFYNNEISEKSEIFDDQFSVERPDGSNFTLKIRSTKLEDSAMYFCASSPRNTGESSQPQHFGDGTRLSIL.

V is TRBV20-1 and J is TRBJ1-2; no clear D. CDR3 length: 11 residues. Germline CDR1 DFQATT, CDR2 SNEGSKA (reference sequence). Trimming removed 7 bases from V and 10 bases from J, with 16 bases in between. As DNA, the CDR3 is TGCAGTGTCAAGAGGAGGGTTGACTACACCTTC. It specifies CSVKRRVDYTF.

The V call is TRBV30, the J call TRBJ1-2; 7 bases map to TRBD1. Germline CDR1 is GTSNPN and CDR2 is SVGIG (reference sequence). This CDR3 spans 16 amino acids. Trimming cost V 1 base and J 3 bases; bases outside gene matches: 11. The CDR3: CAWSGGRGRRDYGYTF. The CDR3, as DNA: TGTGCCTGGAGTGGGGGTAGGGGGCGAAGAGACTATGGCTACACCTTC.